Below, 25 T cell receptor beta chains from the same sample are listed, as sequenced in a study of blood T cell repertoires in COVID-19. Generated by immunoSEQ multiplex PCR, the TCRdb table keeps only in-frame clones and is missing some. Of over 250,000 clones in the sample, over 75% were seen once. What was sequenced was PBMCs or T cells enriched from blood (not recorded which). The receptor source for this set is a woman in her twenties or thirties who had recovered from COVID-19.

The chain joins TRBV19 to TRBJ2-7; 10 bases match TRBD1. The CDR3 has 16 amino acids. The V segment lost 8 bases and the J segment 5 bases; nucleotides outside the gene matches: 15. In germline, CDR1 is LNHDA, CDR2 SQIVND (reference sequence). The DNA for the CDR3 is TGTGCCAGTGGACACAGCCGGGGGACAGGGGTCAACGAGCAGTACTTC. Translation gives CASGHSRGTGVNEQYF.

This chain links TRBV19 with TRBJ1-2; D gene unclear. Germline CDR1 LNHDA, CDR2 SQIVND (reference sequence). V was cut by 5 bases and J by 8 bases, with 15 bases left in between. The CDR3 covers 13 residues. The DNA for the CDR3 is TGTGCCAGTAGTCCCCCGGACGTAGCGGGCTACACCTTC. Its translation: CASSPPDVAGYTF.

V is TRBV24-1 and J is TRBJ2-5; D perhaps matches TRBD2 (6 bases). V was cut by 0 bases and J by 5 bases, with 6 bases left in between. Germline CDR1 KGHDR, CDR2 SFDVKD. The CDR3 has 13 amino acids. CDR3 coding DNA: TGTGCCACCAGTGATTTGGCGGGGGAGACCCAGTACTTC. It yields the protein CATSDLAGETQYF.

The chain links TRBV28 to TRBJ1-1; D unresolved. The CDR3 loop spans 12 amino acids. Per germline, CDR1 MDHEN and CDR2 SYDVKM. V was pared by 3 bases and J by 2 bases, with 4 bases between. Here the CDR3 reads CASSFPNTEAFF. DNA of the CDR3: TGTGCCAGCAGTTTCCCAAACACTGAAGCTTTCTTT.

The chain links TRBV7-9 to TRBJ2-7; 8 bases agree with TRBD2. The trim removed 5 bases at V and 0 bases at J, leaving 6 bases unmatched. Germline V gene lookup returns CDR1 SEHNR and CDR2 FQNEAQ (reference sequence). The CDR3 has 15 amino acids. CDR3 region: CASSPGGSSSYEQYF. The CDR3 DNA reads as TGTGCCAGCAGCCCGGGAGGGTCCAGCTCCTACGAGCAGTACTTC.

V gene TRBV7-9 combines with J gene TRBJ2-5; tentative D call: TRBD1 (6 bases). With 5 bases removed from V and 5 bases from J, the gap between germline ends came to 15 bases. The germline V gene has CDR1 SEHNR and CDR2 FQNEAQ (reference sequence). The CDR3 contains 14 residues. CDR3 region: CASSDQGILETQYF. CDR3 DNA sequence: TGTGCCAGCAGCGATCAGGGGATTTTGGAGACCCAGTACTTC.

CDR3 residues: CASSPRDRDTEAFF. Written as DNA, the CDR3 is TGTGCCAGCAGTCCCCGGGACAGGGACACTGAAGCTTTCTTT. The chain combines TRBV27 with TRBJ1-1, with 9 nucleotides matching TRBD1. Germline CDR1 reads MNHEY; CDR2 reads SMNVEV (reference sequence). There are 14 residues in the CDR3. The junction had 4 bases not matched to a gene; V was cut back by 5 bases and J by 3 bases.

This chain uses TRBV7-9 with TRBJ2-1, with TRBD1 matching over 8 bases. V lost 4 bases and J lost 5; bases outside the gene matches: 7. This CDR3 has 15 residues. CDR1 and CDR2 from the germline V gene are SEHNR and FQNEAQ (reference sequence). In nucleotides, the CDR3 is TGTGCCAGCAGCTCCCTGGACAGGGTCCACAATGAGCAGTTCTTC. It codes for CASSSLDRVHNEQFF.

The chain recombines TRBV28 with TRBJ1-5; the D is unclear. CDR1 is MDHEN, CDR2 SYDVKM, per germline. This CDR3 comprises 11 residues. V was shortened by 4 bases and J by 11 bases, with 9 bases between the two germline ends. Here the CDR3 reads CASSWAWAQHF. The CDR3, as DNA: TGTGCCAGCAGTTGGGCATGGGCCCAGCATTTT. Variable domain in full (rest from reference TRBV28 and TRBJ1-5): DVKVTQSSRYLVKRTGEKVFLECVQDMDHENMFWYRQDPGLGLRLIYFSYDVKMKEKGDIPEGYSVSREKKERFSLILESASTNQTSMYLCASSWAWAQHFGDGTRLSIL.

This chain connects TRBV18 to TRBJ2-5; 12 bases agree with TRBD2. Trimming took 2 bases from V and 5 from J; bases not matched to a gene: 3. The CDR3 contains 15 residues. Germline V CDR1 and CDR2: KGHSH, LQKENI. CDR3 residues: CASSPTSGRLETQYF. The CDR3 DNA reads TGTGCCAGCTCACCAACTAGCGGGAGGCTTGAGACCCAGTACTTC.

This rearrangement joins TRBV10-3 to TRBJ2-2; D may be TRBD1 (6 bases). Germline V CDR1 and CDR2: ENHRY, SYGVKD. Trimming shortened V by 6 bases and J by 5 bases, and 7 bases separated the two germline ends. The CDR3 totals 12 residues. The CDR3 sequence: CAIRDSTGELFF. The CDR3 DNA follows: TGTGCCATCAGGGACAGTACCGGGGAGCTGTTTTTT.

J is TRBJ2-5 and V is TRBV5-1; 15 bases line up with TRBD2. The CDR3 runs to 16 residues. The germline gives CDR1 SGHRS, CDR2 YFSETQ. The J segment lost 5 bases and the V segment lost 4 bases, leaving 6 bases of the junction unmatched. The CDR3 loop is CASSPGLAGGRETQYF. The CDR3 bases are TGCGCCAGCAGCCCTGGACTAGCGGGAGGGCGTGAGACCCAGTACTTC.

CDR3 region: CARRTGIGASNQPQHF. For the CDR3, the DNA is TGTGCCAGGCGGACAGGGATTGGAGCTAGCAATCAGCCCCAGCATTTT. The chain combines TRBV7-3 with TRBJ1-5, with 8 bases aligning to TRBD1. CDR3 length equals 16 residues. After removal of 9 bases from V and 0 bases from J, the junction contained 10 bases not matched to a gene. Germline CDR1 reads SGHTA; CDR2 reads FQGTGA. The whole variable domain, filled in from reference TRBV7-3 and TRBJ1-5, reads GAGVSQTPSNKVTEKGKYVELRCDPISGHTALYWYRQSLGQGPEFLIYFQGTGAADDSGLPNDRFFAVRPEGSVSTLKIQRTERGDSAVYLCARRTGIGASNQPQHFGDGTRLSIL.

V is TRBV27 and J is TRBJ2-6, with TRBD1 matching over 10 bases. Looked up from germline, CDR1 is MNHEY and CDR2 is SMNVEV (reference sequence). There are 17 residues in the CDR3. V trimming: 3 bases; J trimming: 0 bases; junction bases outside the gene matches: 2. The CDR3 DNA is TGTGCCAGCAGTTTTAGGACAGGGGGCTCTGGGGCCAACGTCCTGACTTTC. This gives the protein CASSFRTGGSGANVLTF.

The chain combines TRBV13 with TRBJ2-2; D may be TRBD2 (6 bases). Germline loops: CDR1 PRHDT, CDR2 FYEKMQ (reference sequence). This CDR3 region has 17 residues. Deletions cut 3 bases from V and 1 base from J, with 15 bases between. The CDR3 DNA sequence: TGTGCCAGCAGCTTTCCCCAGGGACTTAAGAACACCGGGGAGCTGTTTTTT. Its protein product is CASSFPQGLKNTGELFF. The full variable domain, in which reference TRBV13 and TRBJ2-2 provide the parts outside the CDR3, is AAGVIQSPRHLIKEKRETATLKCYPIPRHDTVYWYQQGPGQDPQFLISFYEKMQSDKGSIPDRFSAQQFSDYHSELNMSSLELGDSALYFCASSFPQGLKNTGELFFGEGSRLTVL.

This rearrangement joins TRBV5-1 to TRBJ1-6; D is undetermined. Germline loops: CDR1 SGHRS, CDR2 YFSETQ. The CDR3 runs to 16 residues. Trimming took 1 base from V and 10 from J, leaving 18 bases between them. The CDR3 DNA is TGCGCCAGCAGCTTGAGTGGCAGGCCCTTGAACTCACCCCTCCACTTT. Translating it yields CASSLSGRPLNSPLHF.

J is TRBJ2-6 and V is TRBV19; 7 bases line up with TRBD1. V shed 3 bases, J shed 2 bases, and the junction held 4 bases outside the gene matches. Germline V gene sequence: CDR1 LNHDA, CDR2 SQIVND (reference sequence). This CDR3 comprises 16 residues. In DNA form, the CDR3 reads TGTGCCAGTAGTATTGACACAGGGGCTGGGGCCAACGTCCTGACTTTC. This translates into CASSIDTGAGANVLTF.

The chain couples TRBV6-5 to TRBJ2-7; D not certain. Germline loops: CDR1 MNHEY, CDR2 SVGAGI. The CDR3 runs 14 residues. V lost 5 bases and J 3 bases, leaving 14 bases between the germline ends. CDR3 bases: TGTGCCAGCAGTCCATTCATTTCCGGCTACGAGCAGTACTTC. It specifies CASSPFISGYEQYF.

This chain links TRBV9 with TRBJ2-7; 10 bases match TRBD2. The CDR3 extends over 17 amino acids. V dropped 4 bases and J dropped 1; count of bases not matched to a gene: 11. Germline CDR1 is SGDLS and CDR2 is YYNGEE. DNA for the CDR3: TGTGCCAGCAGCCAGGGACTGACTAGCGGGTCTTCCTACGAGCAGTACTTC. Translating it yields CASSQGLTSGSSYEQYF.

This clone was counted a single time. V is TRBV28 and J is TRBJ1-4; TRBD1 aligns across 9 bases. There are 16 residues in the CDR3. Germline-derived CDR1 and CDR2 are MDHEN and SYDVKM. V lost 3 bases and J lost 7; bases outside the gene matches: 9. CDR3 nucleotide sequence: TGTGCCAGCAGTTTGACCTTCCACAGGGGGCCTGAAAAACTGTTTTTT. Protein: CASSLTFHRGPEKLFF.

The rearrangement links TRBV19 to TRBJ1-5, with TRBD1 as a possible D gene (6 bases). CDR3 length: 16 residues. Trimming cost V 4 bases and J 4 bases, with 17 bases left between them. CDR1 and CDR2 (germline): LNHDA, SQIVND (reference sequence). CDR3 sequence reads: CASSTAWGQGNQPQHF. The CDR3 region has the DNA TGTGCCAGTAGTACGGCCTGGGGGCAGGGGAATCAGCCCCAGCATTTT.

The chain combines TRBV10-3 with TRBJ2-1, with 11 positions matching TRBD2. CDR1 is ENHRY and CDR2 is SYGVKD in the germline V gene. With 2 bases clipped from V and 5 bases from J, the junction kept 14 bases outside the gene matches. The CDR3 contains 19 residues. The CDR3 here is CAISEPRGTGTSGDNEQFF. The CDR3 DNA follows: TGTGCCATCAGTGAGCCGCGTGGGACCGGGACTAGCGGCGACAATGAGCAGTTCTTC.

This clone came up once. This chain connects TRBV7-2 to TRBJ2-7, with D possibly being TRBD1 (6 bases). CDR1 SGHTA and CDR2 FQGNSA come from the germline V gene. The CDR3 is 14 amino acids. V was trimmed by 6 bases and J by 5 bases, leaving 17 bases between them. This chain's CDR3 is CASRTTGFSHEQYF. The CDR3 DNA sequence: TGTGCCAGCAGAACTACAGGGTTTTCGCACGAGCAGTACTTC.

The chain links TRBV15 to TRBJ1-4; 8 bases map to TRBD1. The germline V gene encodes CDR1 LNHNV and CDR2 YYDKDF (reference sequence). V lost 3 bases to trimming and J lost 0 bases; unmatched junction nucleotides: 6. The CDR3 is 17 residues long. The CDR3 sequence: CATSRTGAITTNEKLFF. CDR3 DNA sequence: TGTGCCACCAGCAGGACAGGGGCGATTACAACTAATGAAAAACTGTTTTTT.

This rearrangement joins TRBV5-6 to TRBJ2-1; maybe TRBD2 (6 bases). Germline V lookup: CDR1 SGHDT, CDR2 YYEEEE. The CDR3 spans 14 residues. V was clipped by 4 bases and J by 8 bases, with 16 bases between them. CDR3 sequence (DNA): TGTGCCAGCAGCGGAGGGCCCTCGCAGGATGAGCAGTTCTTC. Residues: CASSGGPSQDEQFF.